Following are 10 T cell receptor beta chains from one sample sequenced in a study of blood T cell repertoires in COVID-19. Sequencing used immunoSEQ multiplex PCR; TCRdb keeps in-frame clones, though not all of them. The sample has 71,000 or so clones, just over 90% seen once. The sample comprised peripheral blood. These receptors originate from a young woman with acute or convalescent COVID-19.

This chain connects TRBV2 to TRBJ1-3; D remains ambiguous. V lost 5 bases and J lost 2, with 10 bases in between. CDR1 and CDR2 from the germline V gene are SNHLY and FYNNEI. CDR3 length: 14 residues. The DNA for the CDR3 is TGTGCCAGCAGTACAGACACAGCTGGAAACACCATATATTTT. Its translation is CASSTDTAGNTIYF.

In DNA form, the CDR3 reads TGCGCCAGCAGCGGGGGAGTCGGGACCCAGTACTTC. This translates into CASSGGVGTQYF. The chain is built from TRBV10-2 and TRBJ2-5, with a possible D match to TRBD2 (6 bases). Germline CDR1 WSHSY, CDR2 SAAADI. This CDR3 contains 12 residues. Deletions cut 6 bases from V and 7 bases from J, with 12 bases between.

The rearrangement links TRBV9 to TRBJ2-1; 8 bases are a match to TRBD2. This CDR3 is built from 15 residues. Germline assignment: CDR1 SGDLS and CDR2 YYNGEE. V lost 4 bases and J lost 2; bases outside the gene matches: 5. The CDR3 loop is CASSPNSGTYNEQFF. The DNA for the CDR3 is TGTGCCAGCAGCCCTAATAGCGGGACCTACAATGAGCAGTTCTTC.

This chain joins TRBV28 and TRBJ1-5, with TRBD1 matching over 7 bases. The CDR3 is 13 residues long. Germline V gives CDR1 MDHEN, CDR2 SYDVKM. Trimming cost V 7 bases and J 7 bases; bases outside gene matches: 7. Here the CDR3 reads CASISTGFQPQHF. CDR3 coding DNA: TGTGCCAGCATTTCGACAGGGTTCCAGCCCCAGCATTTT.

The chain joins TRBV19 to TRBJ1-4, with 7 bases matching TRBD1. The CDR3 spans 16 residues. Germline V gene data show CDR1 as LNHDA and CDR2 as SQIVND (reference sequence). V shed 4 bases, J shed 2 bases, and the junction held 7 bases outside the gene matches. The CDR3 protein is CASSTGTAGTNEKLFF. DNA for the CDR3: TGTGCCAGTAGTACAGGGACAGCAGGGACTAATGAAAAACTGTTTTTT.

The rearrangement uses TRBV6-5 and TRBJ1-5; 8 bases are a match to TRBD1. The CDR3 has 15 amino acids. The germline gives CDR1 MNHEY, CDR2 SVGAGI. V dropped 2 bases and J dropped 4; count of bases not matched to a gene: 4. The CDR3 DNA follows: TGTGCCAGCAGTTACGTACAGGGGGGGAATCAGCCCCAGCATTTT. Translated, it gives CASSYVQGGNQPQHF.

The chain is built from TRBV6-2 or TRBV6-3 and TRBJ2-3; D perhaps matches TRBD2 (6 bases). V was clipped by 6 bases and J by 6 bases, with 19 bases between them. The CDR3 spans 15 residues. From germline, CDR1 is MNHEY and CDR2 SVGEGT. The CDR3 DNA follows: TGTGCCAGCAGCCTGCGGGACTTAGCAGCCGATACGCAGTATTTT. This codes for CASSLRDLAADTQYF.

The chain combines TRBV10-3 with TRBJ2-3; D gene ambiguous. This CDR3 has 14 amino acids. Deletions cut 7 bases from V and 2 bases from J, with 13 bases between. Per the germline V gene, CDR1 is ENHRY and CDR2 is SYGVKD. Here the CDR3 DNA reads TGTGCCATCAAAGGCGGCGGAATCACAGATACGCAGTATTTT. It yields the protein CAIKGGGITDTQYF.

In nucleotides, the CDR3 is TGCGCCAGCAGCACCACCCTAGCGGGCCTAATGAACAATGAGCAGTTCTTC. This encodes CASSTTLAGLMNNEQFF. The V and J genes are TRBV4-1 and TRBJ2-1; 8 bases are a match to TRBD2. This CDR3 has 17 residues. The germline CDR1 and CDR2 sequences are MGHRA and YSYEKL. After removal of 5 bases from V and 5 bases from J, the junction contained 14 bases not matched to a gene.

The rearrangement links TRBV19 to TRBJ1-1; D is undetermined. The V end lost 1 base, the J end lost 6 bases, and 21 bases lay between the germline ends. Germline V gives CDR1 LNHDA, CDR2 SQIVND (reference sequence). This CDR3 is built from 17 residues. CDR3 in DNA: TGTGCCAGTAGTATAGGTCCCCACCGATCGGGAGCCCCTGAAGCTTTCTTT. Residues: CASSIGPHRSGAPEAFF.